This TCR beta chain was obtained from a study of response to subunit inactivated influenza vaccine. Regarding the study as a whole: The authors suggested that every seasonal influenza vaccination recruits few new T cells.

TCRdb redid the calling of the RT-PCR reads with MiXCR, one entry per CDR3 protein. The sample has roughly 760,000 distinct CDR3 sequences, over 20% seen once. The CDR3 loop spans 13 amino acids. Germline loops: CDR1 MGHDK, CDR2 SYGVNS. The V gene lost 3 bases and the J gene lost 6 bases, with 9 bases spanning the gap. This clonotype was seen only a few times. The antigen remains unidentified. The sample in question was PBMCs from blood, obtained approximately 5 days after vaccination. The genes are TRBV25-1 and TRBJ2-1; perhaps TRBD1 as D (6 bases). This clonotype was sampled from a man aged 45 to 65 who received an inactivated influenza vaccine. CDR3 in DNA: TGTGCCAGCAGTGACAGGGGAAGCAATGAGCAGTTCTTC. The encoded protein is CASSDRGSNEQFF.